This is a list of T cell receptor beta chains from one sample in a study of blood T cell repertoires in COVID-19. Sequenced by immunoSEQ multiplex PCR; TCRdb stores in-frame clones only, minus some. The sample holds roughly 150,000 clones, around 90% seen once. The sample consisted of peripheral blood. These receptors came from a woman at least 80 years old with COVID-19, enrolled during active disease. The CDR3 runs from the conserved cysteine through the conserved F or W. The D gene is left open where the match is weak. Where a row states a size, it is once, few, many or the class of an expanded clone; other rows omit it.

size: -
D: TRBD1
J: TRBJ1-1
V: TRBV10-3
CDR3: CAIRDRGGGWTEAFF
DNA: TGTGCCATCAGAGACAGGGGTGGAGGCTGGACTGAAGCTTTCTTT

size: -
D: -
J: TRBJ2-7
V: TRBV28
CDR3: CASLGGARDEQYF
DNA: TGTGCCAGCCTGGGGGGGGCCAGGGACGAGCAGTACTTC

size: -
D: TRBD1
J: TRBJ1-2
V: TRBV28
CDR3: CASSLAGGLYGYTF
DNA: TGTGCCAGCAGTTTAGCAGGGGGACTCTATGGCTACACCTTC

size: -
D: -
J: TRBJ1-1
V: TRBV27
CDR3: CASSLLMNTEAFF
DNA: TGTGCCAGCAGTTTACTTATGAACACTGAAGCTTTCTTT

size: -
D: TRBD1
J: TRBJ1-2
V: TRBV7-9
CDR3: CASSLAQGQGAGGYTF
DNA: TGTGCCAGCAGCTTAGCCCAAGGACAGGGGGCTGGCGGCTACACCTTC

size: -
D: TRBD1
J: TRBJ2-1
V: TRBV7-3
CDR3: CASSRDRSYNEQFF
DNA: TGTGCCAGCAGCCGGGACAGATCCTACAATGAGCAGTTCTTC

size: -
D: -
J: TRBJ1-6
V: TRBV5-1
CDR3: CASSKGQKESPLHF
DNA: TGCGCCAGCAGCAAAGGCCAAAAGGAGTCACCCCTCCACTTT

size: -
D: -
J: TRBJ2-1
V: TRBV5-1
CDR3: CASSLKQPSSYNEQFF
DNA: TGCGCCAGCAGCTTGAAACAGCCCAGCTCCTACAATGAGCAGTTCTTC

size: few
D: -
J: TRBJ1-5
V: TRBV6-5
CDR3: CASSSNSNQPQHF
DNA: TGTGCCAGCAGTTCAAATAGCAATCAGCCCCAGCATTTT

size: -
D: -
J: TRBJ2-3
V: TRBV29-1
CDR3: CSVDLAGTDTQYF
DNA: TGCAGCGTTGATTTGGCGGGAACAGATACGCAGTATTTT

size: -
D: -
J: TRBJ1-5
V: TRBV24-1
CDR3: CATSDRDYNQPQHF
DNA: TGTGCCACCAGTGACCGGGATTACAATCAGCCCCAGCATTTT

size: -
D: -
J: TRBJ1-4
V: TRBV28
CDR3: CASSRPDSATNEKLFF
DNA: TGTGCCAGCAGTCGCCCAGACAGCGCAACTAATGAAAAACTGTTTTTT

size: -
D: -
J: TRBJ2-7
V: TRBV2
CDR3: CASSKTKVGAASNEQYF
DNA: TGTGCCAGCAGTAAGACGAAAGTGGGGGCAGCTTCCAACGAGCAGTACTTC

size: -
D: -
J: TRBJ1-2
V: TRBV19
CDR3: CASSLTANYGYTF
DNA: TGTGCCAGTAGTCTAACAGCTAACTATGGCTACACCTTC

size: -
D: TRBD1
J: TRBJ1-1
V: TRBV12-3/TRBV12-4
CDR3: CASSDRVRTEAFF
DNA: TGTGCCAGCAGCGACAGGGTACGGACTGAAGCTTTCTTT

size: -
D: TRBD1
J: TRBJ1-1
V: TRBV18
CDR3: CASSPTGEGTEAFF
DNA: TGTGCCAGCTCACCGACAGGGGAAGGCACTGAAGCTTTCTTT

size: -
D: TRBD2
J: TRBJ2-1
V: TRBV6-6
CDR3: CASSPETSGLYEQFF
DNA: TGTGCCAGTAGTCCTGAAACTAGCGGTCTCTATGAGCAGTTCTTC

size: -
D: TRBD1
J: TRBJ1-1
V: TRBV28
CDR3: CASRTGGTEAFF
DNA: TGTGCCAGTCGCACAGGGGGCACTGAAGCTTTCTTT

size: -
D: TRBD1
J: TRBJ1-2
V: TRBV5-1
CDR3: CASSLAQGDGYTF
DNA: TGCGCCAGCAGCTTGGCACAGGGGGATGGCTACACCTTC

size: -
D: -
J: TRBJ1-1
V: TRBV18
CDR3: CASSPAGEGTEAFF
DNA: TGTGCCAGCTCACCGGCGGGGGAAGGGACTGAAGCTTTCTTT

size: once
D: -
J: TRBJ2-5
V: TRBV7-9
CDR3: CASSPPLGGTETQYF
DNA: TGTGCCAGCAGCCCCCCCCTTGGAGGGACGGAGACCCAGTACTTC

size: -
D: TRBD2
J: TRBJ2-5
V: TRBV7-9
CDR3: CASEREAKTQYF
DNA: TGTGCCAGCGAGCGGGAGGCAAAGACCCAGTACTTC